This T cell receptor (beta chain) was found in a study of identical twins. In its sample, this clonotype was seen a few times. The antigen is unknown. Unique molecular identifiers were present on the cDNA, and a universal primer site came from template switching. TCRdb re-called the 5' RACE reads with MiXCR, one entry per CDR3 protein. The sample carries approximately 590,000 distinct CDR3 sequences, more than 9% recorded once. Germline lookup yields CDR1 KGHSH and CDR2 LQKENI. Between the trimmed V and J ends, which lost 1 base and 8 bases, there was a span of 9 bases. This CDR3 is 13 amino acids long. Findings and caveats of the study: Cord blood's abundant beta clonotypes had fewer insertions, unlike memory repertoires. Potential partial confounding of zero-insertion analyses by invariant MAIT and iNKT cells was noted.

No donor was unhealthy or non-Caucasian. This same sample was also taken into another study, of yellow fever vaccine responses in identical twins.

The source material was PBMCs. This rearrangement joins TRBV18 to TRBJ2-1; no definite D call. The TCR comes from a young woman in good health. The CDR3 loop reads CASSPLGAHEQFF. In DNA form, the CDR3 reads TGTGCCAGCTCACCACTCGGCGCTCATGAGCAGTTCTTC.